Listed below are T cell receptor beta chains from one sample, sequenced in a study of T cells in Graves' hyperthyroidism and ophthalmopathy. MiXCR was run by TCRdb on the multiplex PCR reads, yielding one entry per CDR3 protein. Of roughly 600,000 distinct CDR3 sequences listed, more than 14% are singletons. Sequencing was carried out using blood. The receptor set was obtained from a woman aged 45-65 years with Graves' ophthalmopathy. CDR3s include the opening cysteine and the closing phenylalanine or tryptophan. A D gene is named only where the DNA matches it firmly. Not every row has a clone size; where given, it reads once, few, many or a size class.

TRBJ1-6,TRBV28,many,15,TRBD1,TGTGCCAGCAGTTTACCCGGACAGGGTAGGGGACCCCTCCACTTT,CASSLPGQGRGPLHF
TRBJ2-3,TRBV9,many,18,TRBD2,TGTGCCAGCAGCGTAGCTCAGGCGGGAGGGCCCGACACAGATACGCAGTATTTT,CASSVAQAGGPDTDTQYF
TRBJ2-7,TRBV5-5,.,14,.,TGTGCCAGCAGGTTGACAACCTCGTCCTACGAGCAGTACTTC,CASRLTTSSYEQYF
TRBJ1-3,TRBV27,.,15,.,TGTGCCAGCAGTAGCGGGGGTACGGGAGGAAACACCATATATTTT,CASSSGGTGGNTIYF
TRBJ2-4,TRBV19,few,20,TRBD2,TGTGCCAGTAGTACTGGACTAGCGGGAGGGTTCGGTCTAGCCAAAAACATTCAGTACTTC,CASSTGLAGGFGLAKNIQYF
TRBJ2-7,TRBV7-9,many,13,TRBD1,TGTGCCAGCACCATACAGGGGGCCTACGAGCAGTACTTC,CASTIQGAYEQYF
TRBJ2-3,TRBV20-1,few,12,.,TGCAGTGCTAGAGCGGCATCAGATACGCAGTATTTT,CSARAASDTQYF
TRBJ2-3,TRBV11-2,many,13,TRBD1,TGTGCCAGCAGGACAGGGGGCACAGATACGCAGTATTTT,CASRTGGTDTQYF
TRBJ2-7,TRBV28,many,14,.,TGTGCCAGCAGTTCCCCCGTATCAGTCCTCGAGCAGTACTTC,CASSSPVSVLEQYF
TRBJ2-7,TRBV6-2/TRBV6-3,many,16,.,TGTGCCAGCAGTTACTCGTCGGTTAGCGGAGAATACGAGCAGTACTTC,CASSYSSVSGEYEQYF
TRBJ2-2,TRBV7-3,few,15,.,TGTGCCAGCAGCCCCGGCGGGAAGAACACCGGGGAGCTGTTTTTT,CASSPGGKNTGELFF
TRBJ2-5,TRBV5-4,.,17,TRBD2,TGTGCCAGCAGCTTGGATCTAGCGGGAGATTTAGGGGAGACCCAGTACTTC,CASSLDLAGDLGETQYF
TRBJ2-1,TRBV18,many,15,TRBD2,TGTGCCAGCTCACCCGCGGGACTAGCGTACAATGAGCAGTTCTTC,CASSPAGLAYNEQFF
TRBJ2-2,TRBV24-1,many,14,.,TGTGCCACCAGTGTCACCACAGGGTCCGGGGAGCTGTTTTTT,CATSVTTGSGELFF
TRBJ2-5,TRBV5-6,few,16,.,TGTGCCAGCAGCTTGCGTGCCAAACCTTTCCAAGAGACCCAGTACTTC,CASSLRAKPFQETQYF
TRBJ2-5,TRBV4-1,many,14,.,TGCGCCAGCAGCTTTGGGGGGCCCTCGGAGACCCAGTACTTC,CASSFGGPSETQYF
TRBJ1-1,TRBV28,many,12,.,TGTGCCAGCAGTCCCCTACCAACTGAAGCTTTCTTT,CASSPLPTEAFF
TRBJ2-5,TRBV28,many,14,.,TGTGCCAGCAGTTTACTCCCCACTATTGAGACCCAGTACTTC,CASSLLPTIETQYF
TRBJ1-5,TRBV20-1,.,15,.,TGCAGTGCTAGAGATACGGTCGGCAGGGGACAGCCCCAGCATTTT,CSARDTVGRGQPQHF
TRBJ1-2,TRBV7-2,many,16,.,TGTGCCAGCAGCTTTATCCTCAGGGGAGCGAACTATGGCTACACCTTC,CASSFILRGANYGYTF